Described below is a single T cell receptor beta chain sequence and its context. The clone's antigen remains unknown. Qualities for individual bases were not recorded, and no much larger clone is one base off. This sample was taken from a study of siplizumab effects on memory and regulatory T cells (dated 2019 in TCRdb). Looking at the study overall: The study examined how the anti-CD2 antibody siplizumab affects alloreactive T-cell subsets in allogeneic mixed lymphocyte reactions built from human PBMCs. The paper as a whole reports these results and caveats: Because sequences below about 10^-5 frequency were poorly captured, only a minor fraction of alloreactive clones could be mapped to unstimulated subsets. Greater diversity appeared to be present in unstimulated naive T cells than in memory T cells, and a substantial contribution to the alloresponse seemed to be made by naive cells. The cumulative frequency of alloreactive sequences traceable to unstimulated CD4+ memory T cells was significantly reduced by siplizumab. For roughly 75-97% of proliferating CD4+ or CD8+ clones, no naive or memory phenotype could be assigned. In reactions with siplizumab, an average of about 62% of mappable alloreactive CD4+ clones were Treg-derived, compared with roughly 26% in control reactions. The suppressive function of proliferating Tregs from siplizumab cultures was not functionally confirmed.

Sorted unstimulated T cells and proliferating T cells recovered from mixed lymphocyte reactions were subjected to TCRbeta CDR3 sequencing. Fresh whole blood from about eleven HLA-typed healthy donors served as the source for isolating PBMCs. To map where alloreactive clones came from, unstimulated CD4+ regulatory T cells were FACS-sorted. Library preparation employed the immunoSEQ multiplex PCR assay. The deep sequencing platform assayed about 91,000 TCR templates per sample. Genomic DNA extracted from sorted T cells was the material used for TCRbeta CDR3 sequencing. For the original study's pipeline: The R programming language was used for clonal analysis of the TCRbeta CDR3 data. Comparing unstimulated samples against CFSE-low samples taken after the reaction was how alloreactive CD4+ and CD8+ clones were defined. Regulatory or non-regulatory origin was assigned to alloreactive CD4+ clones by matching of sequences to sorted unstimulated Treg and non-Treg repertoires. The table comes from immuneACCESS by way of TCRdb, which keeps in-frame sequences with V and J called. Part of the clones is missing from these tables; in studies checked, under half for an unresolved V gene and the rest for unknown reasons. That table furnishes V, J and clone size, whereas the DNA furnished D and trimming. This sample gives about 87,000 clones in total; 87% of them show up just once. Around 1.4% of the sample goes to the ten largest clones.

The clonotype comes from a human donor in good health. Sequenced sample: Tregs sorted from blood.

This receptor carries the CDR3 CASSLGSWVRGTQYF. The DNA sequence reads TGTGCCAGCAGTTTAGGGTCGTGGGTCCGGGGTACGCAGTATTTT. The rearrangement joined TRBV28 to TRBJ2-3, and perhaps TRBD2 as D gene, on 5 matching bases. According to the germline V gene, CDR1 reads MDHEN and CDR2 reads SYDVKM. Measured from the cysteine to the phenylalanine, the CDR3 is 15 residues long. Here the CDR3 DNA is all that survives: 45 bases in frame from base 1. Trimming costs V 2 bases and J 8 bases, and their ends lie 17 bases apart.